These T cell receptor beta chains were read from a single sample in a study of blood T cell repertoires in COVID-19. Generated by immunoSEQ multiplex PCR, the TCRdb table keeps only in-frame clones and is missing some. The profile shows approximately 290,000 clones, about nine tenths of them singletons. Sample: peripheral blood. The receptors come from a young man with active or convalescent COVID-19. The CDR3 runs from the conserved cysteine through the conserved F or W. The D gene is left open where the match is weak. Only part of the rows carry a size: once, few, many, or a class if the clone is expanded.

clone_size	v_call	j_call	d_call	cdr3_aa	cdr3_nt
NA	TRBV20-1	TRBJ2-7	NA	CSARIGYEQYF	TGCAGTGCTAGGATCGGGTACGAGCAGTACTTC
NA	TRBV6-5	TRBJ1-3	TRBD1	CASSLQGASGNTIYF	TGTGCCAGCAGTCTACAGGGGGCCTCTGGAAACACCATATATTTT
NA	TRBV5-1	TRBJ1-2	TRBD1	CASSSEGGFYGYTF	TGCGCCAGCAGCTCGGAAGGGGGCTTCTATGGCTACACCTTC
NA	TRBV27	TRBJ2-7	NA	CASANAGRATYEQYF	TGTGCCAGCGCAAACGCGGGGCGTGCGACCTACGAGCAGTACTTC
NA	TRBV19	TRBJ2-1	TRBD2	CASSIPGLAGLMGEQFF	TGTGCCAGTAGTATCCCAGGGCTAGCGGGATTGATGGGGGAGCAGTTCTTC
NA	TRBV28	TRBJ1-3	NA	CASRNTGSGNTIYF	TGTGCCAGCAGGAATACAGGCTCTGGAAACACCATATATTTT
NA	TRBV29-1	TRBJ2-3	NA	CSLLRADTQYF	TGCAGCCTTTTACGGGCAGATACGCAGTATTTT
NA	TRBV2	TRBJ1-1	NA	CADRLSPGLNTEAFF	TGTGCCGATCGTCTCTCTCCGGGATTGAACACTGAAGCTTTCTTT
NA	TRBV6-5	TRBJ2-5	NA	CASMTRDNQETQYF	TGTGCCAGCATGACCCGGGACAACCAAGAGACCCAGTACTTC
NA	TRBV9	TRBJ2-2	TRBD2	CASSPTGGSYTGELFF	TGTGCCAGCAGCCCCACGGGGGGATCCTACACCGGGGAGCTGTTTTTT
NA	TRBV2	TRBJ2-1	TRBD2	CASSETGTSGIYRDEQFF	TGTGCCAGCAGTGAAACCGGGACTAGCGGGATCTATAGGGATGAGCAGTTCTTC
NA	TRBV6-2/TRBV6-3	TRBJ2-7	TRBD1	CASSYPRDRGRLHYPRGEQYF	TGTGCCAGCAGTTACCCCCGGGACAGGGGGCGCCTTCACTACCCCCGGGGGGAGCAGTACTTC
NA	TRBV7-9	TRBJ2-3	TRBD2	CASSFRTSASTDTQYF	TGTGCCAGCAGCTTCAGGACTAGCGCAAGCACAGATACGCAGTATTTT
NA	TRBV10-1	TRBJ2-3	TRBD1	CASSAGTGAGTDTQYF	TGCGCCAGCAGTGCCGGGACAGGGGCTGGCACAGATACGCAGTATTTT
NA	TRBV7-6	TRBJ2-7	TRBD2	CASSRLGGSVPYEQYF	TGTGCCAGCAGCCGATTAGGCGGGAGCGTGCCCTACGAGCAGTACTTC
NA	TRBV28	TRBJ2-3	NA	CASSSREGQYF	TGTGCCAGCAGTTCGAGGGAAGGGCAGTATTTT
NA	TRBV5-1	TRBJ1-6	NA	CASSPGAGFYNSPLHF	TGCGCCAGCAGCCCGGGAGCGGGATTCTATAATTCACCCCTCCACTTT
once	TRBV4-3	TRBJ2-2	TRBD2	CASSQLAGDHTGELFF	TGCGCCAGCAGCCAACTAGCGGGGGACCACACCGGGGAGCTGTTTTTT
once	TRBV18	TRBJ1-3	TRBD1	CASSPLIPGQGHGNTIYF	TGTGCCAGCTCACCCTTAATTCCGGGACAGGGGCACGGAAACACCATATATTTT
NA	TRBV11-2	TRBJ2-3	TRBD2	CASSYGTSSGDTQYF	TGTGCCAGCAGCTATGGGACTAGCTCCGGAGATACGCAGTATTTT
NA	TRBV6-2/TRBV6-3	TRBJ1-2	NA	CASSYVGANYGYTF	TGTGCCAGCAGTTACGTGGGCGCGAACTATGGCTACACCTTC
NA	TRBV7-2	TRBJ2-1	NA	CASSLARMQFF	TGTGCCAGCAGCTTAGCGAGGATGCAGTTCTTC
NA	TRBV6-5	TRBJ2-1	NA	CASSGAQVYNEQFF	TGTGCCAGCTCTGGAGCGCAAGTCTACAATGAGCAGTTCTTC
NA	TRBV18	TRBJ2-1	NA	CASATPGSWHEQFF	TGTGCCAGCGCAACTCCGGGATCCTGGCATGAGCAGTTCTTC
NA	TRBV19	TRBJ2-2	NA	CASTPELGGTGELFF	TGTGCCAGTACCCCGGAATTAGGGGGCACCGGGGAGCTGTTTTTT
NA	TRBV7-2	TRBJ1-4	NA	CASSPPGPNEKLFF	TGTGCCAGCAGCCCCCCTGGCCCTAATGAAAAACTGTTTTTT
NA	TRBV7-8	TRBJ1-4	TRBD1	CASSLETGGGTNEKLFF	TGTGCCAGCAGCTTAGAGACAGGGGGAGGAACTAATGAAAAACTGTTTTTT
NA	TRBV7-9	TRBJ2-7	NA	CASSLRTAYEQYF	TGTGCCAGCAGCTTAAGGACAGCCTACGAGCAGTACTTC
few	TRBV5-1	TRBJ1-6	NA	CASSRWGGAGNSPLHF	TGCGCCAGCAGCAGGTGGGGGGGCGCCGGTAATTCACCCCTCCACTTT
NA	TRBV2	TRBJ2-3	NA	CASSEDRVVTDTQYF	TGTGCCAGCAGTGAAGACAGGGTGGTCACAGATACGCAGTATTTT
NA	TRBV20-1	TRBJ2-5	NA	CSVSGETQYF	TGCAGTGTTTCCGGGGAGACCCAGTACTTC
NA	TRBV18	TRBJ1-4	NA	CASSSTGTNEKLFF	TGTGCCAGCTCGTCGACAGGAACTAATGAAAAACTGTTTTTT
NA	TRBV19	TRBJ2-1	TRBD2	CASSNLLAGGPGAYNEQFF	TGTGCCAGTAGTAACCTACTAGCGGGGGGGCCGGGCGCCTACAATGAGCAGTTCTTC